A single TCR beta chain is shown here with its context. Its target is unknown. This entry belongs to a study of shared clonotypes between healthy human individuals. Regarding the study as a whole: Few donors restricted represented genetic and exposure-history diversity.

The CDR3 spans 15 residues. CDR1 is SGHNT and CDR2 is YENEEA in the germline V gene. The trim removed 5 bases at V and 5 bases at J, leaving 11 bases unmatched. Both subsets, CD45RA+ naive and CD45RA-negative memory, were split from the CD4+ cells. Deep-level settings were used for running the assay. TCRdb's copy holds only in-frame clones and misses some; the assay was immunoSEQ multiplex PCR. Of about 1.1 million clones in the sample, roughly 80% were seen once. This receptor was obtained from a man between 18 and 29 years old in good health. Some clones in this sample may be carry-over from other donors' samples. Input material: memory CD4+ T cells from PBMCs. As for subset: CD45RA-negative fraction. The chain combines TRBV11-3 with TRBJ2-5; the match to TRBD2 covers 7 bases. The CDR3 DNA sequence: TGTGCCAGCAGCCCCGCGGGACGGCGGGGGGAGACCCAGTACTTC. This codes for CASSPAGRRGETQYF.